The TCR beta chain under discussion was sequenced for a study of cytomegalovirus exposure and HLA in healthy donors. Study overall: Among the roughly 370 genotyped donors, more than 70% were placed in the Caucasian-associated ancestry cluster.

This CDR3 is built from 15 residues. The ends were cut back, 9 bases at V and 5 bases at J, with 23 bases in the middle. In germline, CDR1 is SGHRS, CDR2 YFSETQ. This PCR relied on a set of 60 Vbeta primers and 13 Jbeta primers. TCRdb's table, derived via immunoSEQ multiplex PCR, lists solely in-frame clones and lacks some. This sample yields tens of thousands of clones, of which approximately 80% are seen a single time; approximately 23% belongs to the top ten. Sequenced material: PBMCs. The chain recombines TRBV5-1 with TRBJ1-2, with no clear D. The receptor's source is a woman in her forties or fifties in good health and CMV-seropositive. CDR3 protein: CATRTSTEKIYGYTF. For the CDR3, the DNA is TGCGCCACCCGTACCAGCACAGAGAAAATTTATGGCTACACCTTC.